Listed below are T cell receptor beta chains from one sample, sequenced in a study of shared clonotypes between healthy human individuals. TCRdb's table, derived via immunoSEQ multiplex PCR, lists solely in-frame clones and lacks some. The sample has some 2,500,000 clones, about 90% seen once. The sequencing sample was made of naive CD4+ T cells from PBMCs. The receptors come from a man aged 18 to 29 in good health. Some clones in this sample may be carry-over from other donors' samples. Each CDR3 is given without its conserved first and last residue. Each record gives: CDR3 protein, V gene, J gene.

cdr3_aa: AWTEGATSPLH
v_call: TRBV30
j_call: TRBJ1-6

cdr3_aa: ASSLARSGQETQY
v_call: TRBV11-1
j_call: TRBJ2-5

cdr3_aa: ASSSTGQPYEQY
v_call: TRBV9
j_call: TRBJ2-7

cdr3_aa: ATLTSGSETQY
v_call: TRBV6-5
j_call: TRBJ2-5

cdr3_aa: ASTASAGRTQNTGELF
v_call: TRBV28
j_call: TRBJ2-2

cdr3_aa: ASSTIAGGQYEQY
v_call: TRBV28
j_call: TRBJ2-7

cdr3_aa: ATSREPTDPYGYT
v_call: TRBV15
j_call: TRBJ1-2

cdr3_aa: ATATGSGANVLT
v_call: TRBV5-1
j_call: TRBJ2-6

cdr3_aa: ATSRGSGGAYGYT
v_call: TRBV15
j_call: TRBJ1-2

cdr3_aa: ASSYSGQGNNEQY
v_call: TRBV6-5
j_call: TRBJ2-7

cdr3_aa: AIRQQGSGETQY
v_call: TRBV10-3
j_call: TRBJ2-5

cdr3_aa: ASSLGGLAGGITYEQY
v_call: TRBV5-1
j_call: TRBJ2-7

cdr3_aa: ASSFGTAKEKLF
v_call: TRBV7-9
j_call: TRBJ1-4

cdr3_aa: ASSQDWGQLNTEAF
v_call: TRBV14
j_call: TRBJ1-1

cdr3_aa: ASSPRSASGNTDTQY
v_call: TRBV7-3
j_call: TRBJ2-3

cdr3_aa: ASSTTRDTEAF
v_call: TRBV2
j_call: TRBJ1-1

cdr3_aa: ASRPYTPGLAVNEQF
v_call: TRBV28
j_call: TRBJ2-1

cdr3_aa: ASRFELLGEQY
v_call: TRBV2
j_call: TRBJ2-7

cdr3_aa: ASFFRESTEAF
v_call: TRBV2
j_call: TRBJ1-1

cdr3_aa: SVMRGESYEQY
v_call: TRBV29-1
j_call: TRBJ2-7

cdr3_aa: ASSQEWTQVAKNIQY
v_call: TRBV4-1
j_call: TRBJ2-4

cdr3_aa: ASSSSSHQETQY
v_call: TRBV7-3
j_call: TRBJ2-5

cdr3_aa: ASSRRGSGGGNQPQH
v_call: TRBV7-3
j_call: TRBJ1-5

cdr3_aa: ASGRLRESSYNEQF
v_call: TRBV2
j_call: TRBJ2-1

cdr3_aa: ASRPGRGFRQPQH
v_call: TRBV21-1
j_call: TRBJ1-5

cdr3_aa: ASSLSRTGSVEQY
v_call: TRBV7-2
j_call: TRBJ2-7

cdr3_aa: ASNPRDRNTGELF
v_call: TRBV2
j_call: TRBJ2-2

cdr3_aa: ASSKAQGGGRSTGELF
v_call: TRBV21-1
j_call: TRBJ2-2

cdr3_aa: ASNYRVGSYEQY
v_call: TRBV2
j_call: TRBJ2-7

cdr3_aa: ASNSGLVGDTQY
v_call: TRBV6-5
j_call: TRBJ2-3